This T cell receptor beta chain emerged from a study of CD8 T cells in ankylosing spondylitis. General study points: Blood of patients with ankylosing spondylitis appeared to be characterized by a TCR beta motif of fewer than 10 highly homologous variants.

TCRdb called the 5' RACE reads again in MiXCR, with one record for every CDR3 protein. The profile shows some 800,000 distinct CDR3 sequences, approximately 10% of them singletons. This clonotype was counted at least ten times. Its antigen is unidentified. CDR1 is SGHAT, CDR2 FQNNGV, per germline. CDR3 length: 14 residues. V shed 5 bases, J shed 5 bases, and the junction held 4 bases outside the gene matches. V is TRBV11-2 and J is TRBJ2-3; 10 bases map to TRBD2. The sequencing sample was made of blood, either unsorted or a sorted T cell fraction (not recorded which). The TCR was taken from a male donor with ankylosing spondylitis. The CDR3 DNA reads TGTGCCAGCAGCCGGACTAGCGGAAGAGATACGCAGTATTTT. Translation: CASSRTSGRDTQYF.